This is a list of T cell receptor beta chains from one sample in a study of human T cells and chemical hapten exposure. In TCRdb, the RACE reads were re-called with MiXCR into one record per CDR3 protein. The profile covers some 110,000 distinct CDR3 sequences, with 10% to 12% appearing a single time and approximately 2.5% taken by the ten largest. Sequences were derived from whole blood, sampled in connection with sensitization to the hapten diphenylcyclopropenone (DPC). The receptors were sampled from a woman aged 50 to 60 with alopecia areata. Some clones in this sample may be carry-over from other donors' samples. Both conserved end residues are part of each CDR3. D genes are given only for firm matches. The size entry is marked missing in some rows and otherwise reads once, few, many or a size class.

>few|13|TRBJ2-3|-|TRBV28
CASRTLSTDTQYF
TGTGCCAGCAGGACTCTTAGCACAGATACGCAGTATTTT
>-|16|TRBJ1-5|-|TRBV7-8
CASSFGSGQGNQPQHF
TGTGCCAGCAGCTTTGGATCCGGGCAGGGCAACCAGCCCCAGCATTTT
>-|15|TRBJ1-1|TRBD1|TRBV6-5
CASSELGQQNTEAFF
TGTGCCAGCAGTGAACTGGGACAGCAGAACACTGAAGCTTTCTTT
>many|16|TRBJ2-7|TRBD2|TRBV5-6
CASSQPRTSGPWEQYF
TGTGCCAGCAGCCAACCTCGGACTAGCGGGCCCTGGGAGCAGTACTTC
>-|11|TRBJ2-7|-|TRBV29-1
CSAGHGDEQYF
TGCAGCGCTGGACATGGGGACGAGCAGTACTTC
>few|14|TRBJ2-6|-|TRBV29-1
CSVEILSGANVLTF
TGCAGCGTTGAGATCCTCTCCGGGGCCAACGTCCTGACTTTC
>-|15|TRBJ1-1|-|TRBV27
CASSSWTEPRPEAFF
TGTGCCAGCAGTTCATGGACAGAGCCAAGGCCTGAAGCTTTCTTT
>few|18|TRBJ2-7|TRBD2|TRBV6-5
CASSYSPPSGGTSYEQYF
TGTGCCAGCAGTTACTCCCCCCCGTCGGGAGGGACTTCCTACGAGCAGTACTTC
>many|13|TRBJ1-6|TRBD1|TRBV20-1
CSARGTGESPLHF
TGCAGTGCTAGAGGGACAGGGGAATCACCCCTCCACTTT
>-|11|TRBJ1-1|-|TRBV3-1
CASRGGGEAFF
TGTGCCAGCAGGGGAGGCGGTGAAGCTTTCTTT
>-|13|TRBJ2-7|-|TRBV2
CASSDGGHGEQYF
TGTGCCAGCAGTGATGGGGGGCACGGCGAGCAGTACTTC
>few|14|TRBJ1-1|-|TRBV2
CASSVRGGNTEAFF
TGTGCCAGCAGTGTAAGGGGAGGCAACACTGAAGCTTTCTTT
>-|16|TRBJ2-7|TRBD2|TRBV14
CASSQLAGSGSYEQYF
TGTGCCAGCAGCCAACTAGCGGGATCGGGCTCCTACGAGCAGTACTTC
>many|15|TRBJ1-6|-|TRBV9
CASSVGQAINSPLHF
TGTGCCAGCAGCGTAGGGCAGGCGATTAATTCACCCCTCCACTTT
>many|16|TRBJ1-2|-|TRBV7-9
CASSLGERWTSRGYTF
TGTGCCAGCAGCTTAGGTGAGCGGTGGACGTCGCGGGGCTACACCTTC
>many|10|TRBJ2-7|TRBD2|TRBV28
CTSGEYEQYF
TGTACTAGCGGGGAGTACGAGCAGTACTTC
>-|16|TRBJ2-3|-|TRBV7-2
CASSPRRLASTDTQYF
TGTGCCAGCAGCCCGCGGAGGCTAGCAAGCACAGATACGCAGTATTTT
>-|14|TRBJ1-2|-|TRBV29-1
CSVLAGVLDYGYTF
TGCAGCGTCCTAGCAGGAGTCCTGGACTATGGCTACACCTTC
>few|15|TRBJ1-1|-|TRBV4-2
CASSQDSGVNTEAFF
TGTGCCAGCAGCCAAGATAGCGGAGTGAACACTGAAGCTTTCTTT
>few|12|TRBJ2-7|-|TRBV29-1
CSVEARGREQYF
TGCAGCGTTGAAGCCCGGGGCCGCGAGCAGTACTTC
>-|11|TRBJ2-5|-|TRBV6-6
CASGPEETQYF
TGTGCCAGCGGCCCAGAAGAGACCCAGTACTTC
>few|13|TRBJ2-2|-|TRBV28
CASSLPGTGELFF
TGTGCCAGCAGTTTACCCGGTACCGGGGAGCTGTTTTTT
>many|15|TRBJ2-3|TRBD2|TRBV2
CASRASGPSTDTQYF
TGTGCCAGCAGGGCTAGCGGGCCATCCACAGATACGCAGTATTTT
>many|16|TRBJ2-7|TRBD1|TRBV10-3
CAISALDRGPFYEQYF
TGTGCCATCAGTGCCCTCGACAGGGGACCCTTCTACGAGCAGTACTTC
>many|9|TRBJ2-7|-|TRBV28
CATGGEQYF
TGTGCCACCGGGGGCGAGCAGTACTTC
>-|15|TRBJ2-2|-|TRBV4-1
CASSHIGANTGELFF
TGCGCCAGCAGCCATATAGGGGCGAACACCGGGGAGCTGTTTTTT
>few|16|TRBJ2-3|TRBD2|TRBV29-1
CSVEAGVAGSTDTQYF
TGCAGCGTTGAAGCCGGGGTAGCGGGGTCCACAGATACGCAGTATTTT
>-|15|TRBJ1-5|TRBD1|TRBV5-6
CASSLRDRANQPQHF
TGTGCCAGCAGCTTACGGGACAGGGCAAATCAGCCCCAGCATTTT
>-|14|TRBJ2-7|-|TRBV28
CASSLCRITYEQYF
TGTGCCAGCAGTTTATGCCGGATTACCTACGAGCAGTACTTC
>few|17|TRBJ2-7|TRBD1|TRBV7-9
CASSPDPGTGFSYEQYF
TGTGCCAGCAGCCCTGACCCAGGGACAGGGTTCTCCTACGAGCAGTACTTC
>many|16|TRBJ2-1|-|TRBV9
CASSVDYRDPYNEQFF
TGTGCCAGCAGCGTAGATTACAGGGACCCCTACAATGAGCAGTTCTTC
>few|18|TRBJ2-1|TRBD2|TRBV3-1
CASSQDPFSGGLYNEQFF
TGTGCCAGCAGCCAAGACCCATTTAGCGGGGGGCTATACAATGAGCAGTTCTTC
>-|11|TRBJ2-4|-|TRBV12-3/TRBV12-4
CASKGENIQYF
TGTGCCAGCAAAGGGGAAAACATTCAGTACTTC
>-|16|TRBJ1-5|-|TRBV4-3
CASSQAGLDSNQPQHF
TGCGCCAGCAGCCAGGCAGGACTGGATAGCAATCAGCCCCAGCATTTT
>many|14|TRBJ1-1|-|TRBV12-3/TRBV12-4
CASSLPTGSAEAFF
TGTGCCAGCAGTCTCCCCACAGGGTCGGCTGAAGCTTTCTTT
>-|15|TRBJ2-4|TRBD1|TRBV18
CASSPRGPSKNIQYF
TGTGCCAGCTCACCAAGGGGGCCATCCAAAAACATTCAGTACTTC
>few|16|TRBJ2-1|TRBD1|TRBV27
CASSLSGQGEYNEQFF
TGTGCCAGCAGTTTATCTGGGCAGGGGGAGTACAATGAGCAGTTCTTC
>many|14|TRBJ2-3|-|TRBV5-1
CASSSGTSTDTQYF
TGCGCCAGCAGCTCCGGGACTAGCACAGATACGCAGTATTTT
>-|14|TRBJ1-5|-|TRBV18
CASSPGRNNQPQHF
TGTGCCAGCTCACCGGGAAGGAACAATCAGCCCCAGCATTTT
>-|16|TRBJ2-7|TRBD2|TRBV29-1
CSVDAGASGRAYEQYF
TGCAGCGTTGATGCGGGGGCTAGCGGGAGGGCCTACGAGCAGTACTTC
>-|19|TRBJ2-5|TRBD2|TRBV4-1
CASSQPTSGGQGSQETQYF
TGCGCCAGCAGCCAACCGACTAGCGGGGGCCAGGGGAGTCAAGAGACCCAGTACTTC
>-|15|TRBJ2-5|-|TRBV5-1
CASSPGGGVQETQYF
TGCGCCAGCAGCCCCGGGGGAGGCGTTCAAGAGACCCAGTACTTC
>-|13|TRBJ1-4|-|TRBV28
CASSSYGNEKLFF
TGTGCCAGCAGTTCTTATGGGAACGAAAAACTGTTTTTT
>few|11|TRBJ2-7|-|TRBV29-1
CSGIYRYGQYF
TGCAGCGGGATTTATAGGTACGGGCAGTACTTC
>-|13|TRBJ2-7|TRBD2|TRBV3-1
CASSRYREAEQYF
TGTGCCAGCAGCCGATACCGGGAGGCGGAGCAGTACTTC
>-|16|TRBJ2-7|TRBD1|TRBV12-3/TRBV12-4
CASSSTGTGCSYEQYF
TGTGCCAGCAGTTCCACCGGGACAGGGTGTTCCTACGAGCAGTACTTC
>few|16|TRBJ2-6|-|TRBV5-4
CASSLGGSSGANVLTF
TGTGCCAGCAGCTTGGGCGGATCCTCTGGGGCCAACGTCCTGACTTTC
>-|13|TRBJ2-5|TRBD2|TRBV20-1
CSAKGGNQETQYF
TGCAGTGCTAAGGGAGGGAACCAAGAGACCCAGTACTTC
>-|17|TRBJ2-2|TRBD2|TRBV11-2
CASSFGLAGGWTGELFF
TGTGCCAGCAGCTTTGGACTAGCGGGAGGATGGACCGGGGAGCTGTTTTTT
>few|18|TRBJ2-3|-|TRBV5-4
CASSLEGPAQSSTDTQYF
TGTGCCAGCAGCTTGGAGGGTCCAGCCCAATCTAGCACAGATACGCAGTATTTT
>few|15|TRBJ1-5|-|TRBV6-2/TRBV6-3
CASSASRGTGQPQHF
TGTGCCAGCAGTGCGTCACGGGGTACGGGGCAGCCCCAGCATTTT
>few|15|TRBJ2-7|TRBD2|TRBV9
CASSAGLAAPYEQYF
TGTGCCAGCAGCGCTGGACTAGCGGCGCCCTACGAGCAGTACTTC
>-|16|TRBJ1-4|TRBD1|TRBV9
CASSFRDRGANEKLFF
TGTGCCAGCAGCTTCCGGGACAGGGGGGCTAATGAAAAACTGTTTTTT
>few|15|TRBJ1-1|-|TRBV18
CASSPPTDTNTEAFF
TGTGCCAGCTCACCACCCACGGATACGAACACTGAAGCTTTCTTT
>many|12|TRBJ1-1|-|TRBV2
CASARGNTEAFF
TGTGCCAGCGCACGAGGAAACACTGAAGCTTTCTTT
>-|15|TRBJ2-7|-|TRBV12-3/TRBV12-4
CASSQGGLGTYEQYF
TGTGCCAGCAGTCAAGGGGGATTGGGCACCTACGAGCAGTACTTC
>few|13|TRBJ2-4|-|TRBV7-2
CASSPGRTNIQYF
TGTGCCAGCAGCCCTGGACGTACAAACATTCAGTACTTC